The rows below give T cell receptor beta chains drawn from one sample of a study of early T cells in non-severe SARS-CoV-2 infection. TCRdb processed the 5' RACE reads anew with MiXCR; each CDR3 protein has one entry. This table holds 25,000 to 30,000 distinct CDR3 sequences, about 4.6% found once. Sequencing used whole blood. The receptors here all came from an adult who was a healthcare worker with PCR-confirmed SARS-CoV-2 infection or an uninfected control (not recorded which). Both conserved end residues are part of each CDR3. The D gene is left open where the match is weak. Rows give clone size only sometimes, using once, few, many, or a class for an expanded clone.

D,V,size,J,DNA,CDR3
-,TRBV7-2,many,TRBJ2-5,TGTGCCAGCAGCTTCTACGGTCAAGAGACCCAGTACTTC,CASSFYGQETQYF
TRBD1,TRBV9,many,TRBJ1-2,TGTGCCAGCAGCGTCCAGGGGGACAGGGGCACCTATGGCTACACCTTC,CASSVQGDRGTYGYTF
TRBD2,TRBV20-1,many,TRBJ2-7,TGCAGTGCTACGAGCACTAGCGTCTCCTACGAGCAGTACTTC,CSATSTSVSYEQYF
-,TRBV28,many,TRBJ2-7,TGTGCCAGCAGTTTAGGCCAGGGGGGCTACGAGCAGTACTTC,CASSLGQGGYEQYF
-,TRBV4-1,-,TRBJ2-3,TGCGCCAGCAGCCAAGATCGGGAGGGGGCAGGTGTGGCAGATACGCAGTATTTT,CASSQDREGAGVADTQYF
-,TRBV19,many,TRBJ2-2,TGTGCCAGTAGTATTTTAGGACATAATTTAGAGCTGTTTTTT,CASSILGHNLELFF
-,TRBV6-1,many,TRBJ1-1,TGTGCCAGCAGTGAAGAGGGTCCGCTCGTCCACACGAACACTGAAGCTTTCTTT,CASSEEGPLVHTNTEAFF
TRBD2,TRBV7-2,few,TRBJ2-2,TGTGCCAGCAGCCGACTAGCGGGACGTGTCGGGGAGCTGTTTTTT,CASSRLAGRVGELFF
TRBD2,TRBV20-1,many,TRBJ2-1,TGCAGTGCTAGCGCTTTAGCGGGAGTCATGAATGAGCAGTTCTTC,CSASALAGVMNEQFF
-,TRBV11-2,many,TRBJ2-1,TGTGCCAGCAGCTCGGGTTACGAGCAGTTCTTC,CASSSGYEQFF
TRBD1,TRBV10-3,many,TRBJ2-6,TGTGCCATCAGTGACCAACAAGGGACAGCCTCTTTGGCCAACGTCCTGACTTTC,CAISDQQGTASLANVLTF
-,TRBV19,few,TRBJ1-5,TGCGCCAGTAGAGAACAGGTTTATAGACAGCCCCAGCATTTT,CASREQVYRQPQHF
-,TRBV12-3/TRBV12-4,-,TRBJ2-5,TGTGCCAGCACCCTCGCGCTTGGAGAGACCCAGTACTTC,CASTLALGETQYF
TRBD2,TRBV30,many,TRBJ2-1,TGTGCCTGGAGGGTCGCCGGCACGGGAGGCTACAATGAGCAGTTCTTC,CAWRVAGTGGYNEQFF
-,TRBV11-2,many,TRBJ2-2,TGTGCCAGCAGCTTATTTTCTGGGGTCACCGGGGAGCTGTTTTTT,CASSLFSGVTGELFF
-,TRBV24-1,medium-sized,TRBJ2-1,TGTGCCACCAGTCATGAGACAACCTACGAGCAGTTCTTC,CATSHETTYEQFF
TRBD1,TRBV7-9,few,TRBJ2-7,TGTGCCAGCAGCCCCAGGGGGTCGGGCGAGCAGTACTTC,CASSPRGSGEQYF
-,TRBV6-4,-,TRBJ1-2,TGTGCCAGCAAGAATCCCTCTGGTGGCTACACCTTC,CASKNPSGGYTF
-,TRBV24-1,many,TRBJ2-3,TGTGCCACCAGTGGATGGGATACGCAGTATTTT,CATSGWDTQYF
-,TRBV7-8,many,TRBJ1-5,TGTGCCAGCAGCTCACGCAGGGGTGCGCCCCAGCATTTT,CASSSRRGAPQHF
TRBD1,TRBV2,many,TRBJ2-1,TGTGCCACCGAACTCGGACAGGGGGGAAGTGAGCAGTTCTTC,CATELGQGGSEQFF
-,TRBV30,many,TRBJ1-2,TGTGCCTGGAAGGGAAATGGCTACACCTTC,CAWKGNGYTF
-,TRBV13,-,TRBJ2-7,TGTGCCAGCACTAGGACAGAGTACACCTACGAGCAGTACTTC,CASTRTEYTYEQYF
TRBD1,TRBV11-2,-,TRBJ2-5,TGTGCCAGCAGCCGACAGGGCGGTTTTCAAGAGACCCAGTACTTC,CASSRQGGFQETQYF
-,TRBV20-1,many,TRBJ1-4,TGCAGTGCTAGGGGACACGGTGAAAAACTGTTTTTT,CSARGHGEKLFF
TRBD1,TRBV5-6,few,TRBJ2-2,TGTGCCAGCAGCTTGGACGGGACAGGGTTAAACGGGGAGCTGTTTTTT,CASSLDGTGLNGELFF